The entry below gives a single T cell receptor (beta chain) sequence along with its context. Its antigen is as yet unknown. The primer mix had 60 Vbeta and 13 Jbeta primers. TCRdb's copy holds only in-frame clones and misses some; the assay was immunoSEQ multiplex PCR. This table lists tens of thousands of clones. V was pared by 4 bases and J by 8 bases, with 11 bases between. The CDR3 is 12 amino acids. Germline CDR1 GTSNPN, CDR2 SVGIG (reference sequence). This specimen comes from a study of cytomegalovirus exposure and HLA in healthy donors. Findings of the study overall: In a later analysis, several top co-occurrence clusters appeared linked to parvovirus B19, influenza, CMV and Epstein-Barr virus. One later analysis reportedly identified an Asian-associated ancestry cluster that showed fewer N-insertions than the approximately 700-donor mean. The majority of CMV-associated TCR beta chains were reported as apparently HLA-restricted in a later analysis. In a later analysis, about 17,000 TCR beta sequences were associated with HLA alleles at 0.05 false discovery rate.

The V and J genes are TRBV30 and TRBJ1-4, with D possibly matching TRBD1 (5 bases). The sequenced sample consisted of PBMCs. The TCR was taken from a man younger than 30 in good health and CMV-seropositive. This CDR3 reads CAWKGADEKLFF. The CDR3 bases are TGTGCCTGGAAAGGGGCAGACGAAAAACTGTTTTTT.